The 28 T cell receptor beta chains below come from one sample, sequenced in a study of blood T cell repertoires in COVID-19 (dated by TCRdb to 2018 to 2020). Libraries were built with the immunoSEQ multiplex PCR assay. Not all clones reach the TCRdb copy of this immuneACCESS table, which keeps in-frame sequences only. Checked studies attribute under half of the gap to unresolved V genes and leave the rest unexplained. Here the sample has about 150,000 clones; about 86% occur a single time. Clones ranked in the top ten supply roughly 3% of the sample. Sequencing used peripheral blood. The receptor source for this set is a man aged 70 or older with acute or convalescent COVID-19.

As DNA, the CDR3 is TGTGCCAGCAGCCCCCTGAGCGGGGGGTACAATGAGCAGTTCTTC. This translates into CASSPLSGGYNEQFF. The V gene is TRBV14, the J gene TRBJ2-1, with 9 bases lining up with TRBD2. Trimming at V came to 4 bases and at J to 4 bases, leaving 5 bases not matched to a gene. CDR1 and CDR2 (germline): SGHDN, FVKESK. The CDR3 sequence is 15 residues long.

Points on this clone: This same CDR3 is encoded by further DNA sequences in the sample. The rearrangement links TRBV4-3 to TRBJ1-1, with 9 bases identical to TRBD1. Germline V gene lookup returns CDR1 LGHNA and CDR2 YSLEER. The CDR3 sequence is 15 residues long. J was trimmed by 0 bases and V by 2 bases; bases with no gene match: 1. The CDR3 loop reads CASSQRQGVNTEAFF. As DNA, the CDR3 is TGCGCCAGCAGCCAAAGACAGGGGGTGAACACTGAAGCTTTCTTT.

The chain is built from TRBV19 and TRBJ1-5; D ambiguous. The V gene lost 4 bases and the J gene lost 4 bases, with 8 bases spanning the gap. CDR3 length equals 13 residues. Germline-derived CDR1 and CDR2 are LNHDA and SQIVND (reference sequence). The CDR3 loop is CASSTRINQPQHF. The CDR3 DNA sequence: TGTGCCAGTAGTACGAGAATTAATCAGCCCCAGCATTTT.

This chain's CDR3 is CASSPRVGNSPLHF. The CDR3 coding sequence is TGTGCCAGCAGCCCGAGGGTCGGTAATTCACCCCTCCACTTT. The V and J genes are TRBV7-9 and TRBJ1-6; no reliable D call. The CDR3 is made up of 14 amino acids. V dropped 5 bases and J dropped 6 bases, with 11 bases sitting between them. CDR1 is SEHNR and CDR2 is FQNEAQ in the germline V gene (reference sequence).

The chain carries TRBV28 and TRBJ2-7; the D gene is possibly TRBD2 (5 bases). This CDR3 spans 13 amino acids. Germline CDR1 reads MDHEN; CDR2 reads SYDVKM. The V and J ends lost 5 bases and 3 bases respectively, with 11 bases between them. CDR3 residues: CASSEGLFYEQYF. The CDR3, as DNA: TGTGCCAGCAGTGAAGGACTGTTCTACGAGCAGTACTTC.

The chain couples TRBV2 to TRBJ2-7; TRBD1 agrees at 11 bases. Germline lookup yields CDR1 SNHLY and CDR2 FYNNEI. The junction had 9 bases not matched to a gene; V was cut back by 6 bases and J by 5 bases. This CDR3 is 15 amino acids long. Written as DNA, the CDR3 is TGTGCCAGCAGCGAATTCCCGGGACAGGGGGACGAGCAGTACTTC. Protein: CASSEFPGQGDEQYF.

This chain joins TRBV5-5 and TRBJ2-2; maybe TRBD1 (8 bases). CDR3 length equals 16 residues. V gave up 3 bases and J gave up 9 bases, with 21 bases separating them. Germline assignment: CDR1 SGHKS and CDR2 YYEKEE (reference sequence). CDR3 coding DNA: TGTGCCAGCAGCTCCCCAGACAGGGGAGCGGGGAGGGAGCTGTTTTTT. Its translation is CASSSPDRGAGRELFF.

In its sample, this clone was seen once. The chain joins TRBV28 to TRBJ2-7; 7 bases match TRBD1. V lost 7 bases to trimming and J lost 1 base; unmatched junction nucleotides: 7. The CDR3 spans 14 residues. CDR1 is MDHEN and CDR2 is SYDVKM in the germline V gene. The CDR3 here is CASTGQEPSYEQYF. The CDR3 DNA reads TGTGCCAGCACCGGACAGGAGCCTTCCTACGAGCAGTACTTC.

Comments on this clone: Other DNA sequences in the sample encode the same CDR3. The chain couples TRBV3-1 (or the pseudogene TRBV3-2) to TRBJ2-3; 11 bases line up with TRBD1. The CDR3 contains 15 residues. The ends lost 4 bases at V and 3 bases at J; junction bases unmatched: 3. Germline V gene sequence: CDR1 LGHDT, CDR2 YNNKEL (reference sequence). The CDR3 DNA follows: TGTGCCAGCAGCCCCGGGACAGGGGGAACAGATACGCAGTATTTT. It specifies CASSPGTGGTDTQYF.

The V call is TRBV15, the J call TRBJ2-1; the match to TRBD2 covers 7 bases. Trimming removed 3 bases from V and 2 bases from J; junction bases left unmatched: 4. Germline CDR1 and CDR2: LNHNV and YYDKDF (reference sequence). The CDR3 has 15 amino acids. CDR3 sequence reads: CATSRKSGTYNEQFF. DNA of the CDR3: TGTGCCACCAGCAGGAAGAGCGGGACCTACAATGAGCAGTTCTTC.

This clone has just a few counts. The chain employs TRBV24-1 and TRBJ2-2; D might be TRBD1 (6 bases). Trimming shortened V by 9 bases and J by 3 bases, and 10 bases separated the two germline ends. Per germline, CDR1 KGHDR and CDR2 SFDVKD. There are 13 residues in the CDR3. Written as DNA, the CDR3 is TGTGCCACCTGGGGGCCTTACACCGGGGAGCTGTTTTTT. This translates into CATWGPYTGELFF.

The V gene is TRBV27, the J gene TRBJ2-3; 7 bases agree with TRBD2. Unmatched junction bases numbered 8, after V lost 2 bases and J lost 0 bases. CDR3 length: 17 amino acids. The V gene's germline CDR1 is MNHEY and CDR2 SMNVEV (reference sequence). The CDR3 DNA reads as TGTGCCAGCAGTTTAATGCGCGCTAGCGGCAGCACAGATACGCAGTATTTT. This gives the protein CASSLMRASGSTDTQYF.

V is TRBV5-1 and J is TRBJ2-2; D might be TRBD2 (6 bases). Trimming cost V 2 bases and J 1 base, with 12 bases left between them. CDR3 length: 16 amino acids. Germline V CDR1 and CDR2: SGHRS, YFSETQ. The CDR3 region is CASSFRGAENTGELFF. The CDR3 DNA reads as TGCGCCAGCAGCTTTCGCGGGGCGGAGAACACCGGGGAGCTGTTTTTT.

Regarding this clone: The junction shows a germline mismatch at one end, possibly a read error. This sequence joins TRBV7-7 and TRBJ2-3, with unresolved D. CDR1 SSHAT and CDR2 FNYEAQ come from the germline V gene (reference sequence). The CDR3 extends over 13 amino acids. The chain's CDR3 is CASSWAKADTQYF. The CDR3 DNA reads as TGTGCTAGCAGCTGGGCCAAGGCAGATACGCAGTATTTT. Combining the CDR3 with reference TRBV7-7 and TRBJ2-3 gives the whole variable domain GAGVSQSPRYKVTKRGQDVTLRCDPISSHATLYWYQQALGQGPEFLTYFNYEAQPDKSGLPSDRFSAERPEGSISTLTIQRTEQRDSAMYRCASSWAKADTQYFGPGTRLTVL.

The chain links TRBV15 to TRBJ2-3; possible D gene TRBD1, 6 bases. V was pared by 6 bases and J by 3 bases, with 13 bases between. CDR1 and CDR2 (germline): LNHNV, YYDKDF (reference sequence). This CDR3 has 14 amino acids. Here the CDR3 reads CATRQGGGTDTQYF. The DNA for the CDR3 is TGTGCCACCAGACAAGGGGGTGGAACAGATACGCAGTATTTT.

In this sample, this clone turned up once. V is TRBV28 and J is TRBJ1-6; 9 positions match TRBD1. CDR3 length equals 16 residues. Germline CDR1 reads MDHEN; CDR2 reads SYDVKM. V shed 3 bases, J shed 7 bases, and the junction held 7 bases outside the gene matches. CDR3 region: CASSFGTGLRNSPLHF. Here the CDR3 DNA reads TGTGCCAGCAGTTTTGGGACAGGGCTCCGAAATTCACCCCTCCACTTT. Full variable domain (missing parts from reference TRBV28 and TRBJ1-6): DVKVTQSSRYLVKRTGEKVFLECVQDMDHENMFWYRQDPGLGLRLIYFSYDVKMKEKGDIPEGYSVSREKKERFSLILESASTNQTSMYLCASSFGTGLRNSPLHFGNGTRLTVT.

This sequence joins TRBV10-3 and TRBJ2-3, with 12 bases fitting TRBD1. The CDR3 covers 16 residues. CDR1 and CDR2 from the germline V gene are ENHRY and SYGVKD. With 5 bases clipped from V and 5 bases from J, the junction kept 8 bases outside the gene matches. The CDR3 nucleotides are TGTGCCATCAGTTACAGGGGACAGGGGGCAGGAGATACGCAGTATTTT. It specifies CAISYRGQGAGDTQYF.

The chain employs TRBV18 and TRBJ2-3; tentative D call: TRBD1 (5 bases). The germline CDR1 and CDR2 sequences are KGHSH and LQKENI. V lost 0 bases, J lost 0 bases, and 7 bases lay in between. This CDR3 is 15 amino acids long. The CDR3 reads CASSPPPGSTDTQYF. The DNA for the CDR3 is TGTGCCAGCTCACCACCGCCAGGGAGCACAGATACGCAGTATTTT.

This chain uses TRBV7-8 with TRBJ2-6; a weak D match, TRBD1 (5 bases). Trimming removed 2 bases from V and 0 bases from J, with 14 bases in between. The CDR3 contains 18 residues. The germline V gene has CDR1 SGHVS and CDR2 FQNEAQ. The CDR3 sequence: CASSLWPPGHSGANVLTF. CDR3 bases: TGTGCCAGCAGCTTATGGCCACCAGGACACTCTGGGGCCAACGTCCTGACTTTC.

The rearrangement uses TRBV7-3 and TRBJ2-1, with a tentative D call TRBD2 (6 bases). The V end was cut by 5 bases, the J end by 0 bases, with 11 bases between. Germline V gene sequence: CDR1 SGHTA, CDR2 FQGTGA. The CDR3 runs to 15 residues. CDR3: CASSLGTSSYNEQFF. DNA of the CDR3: TGTGCCAGCAGCCTTGGGACTTCCTCCTACAATGAGCAGTTCTTC.

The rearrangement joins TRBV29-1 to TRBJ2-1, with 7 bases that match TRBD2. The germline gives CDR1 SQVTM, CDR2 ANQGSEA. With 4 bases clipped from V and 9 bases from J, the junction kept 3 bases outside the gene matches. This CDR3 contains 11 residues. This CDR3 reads CSVAGGGEQFF. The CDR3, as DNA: TGCAGCGTTGCGGGGGGAGGTGAGCAGTTCTTC.

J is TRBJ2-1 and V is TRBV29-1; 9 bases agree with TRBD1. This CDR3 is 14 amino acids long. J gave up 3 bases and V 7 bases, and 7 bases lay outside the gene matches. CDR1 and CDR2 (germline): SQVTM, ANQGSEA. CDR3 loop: CSASGTGLYNEQFF. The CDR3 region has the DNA TGCAGCGCCTCCGGGACAGGGCTCTACAATGAGCAGTTCTTC.

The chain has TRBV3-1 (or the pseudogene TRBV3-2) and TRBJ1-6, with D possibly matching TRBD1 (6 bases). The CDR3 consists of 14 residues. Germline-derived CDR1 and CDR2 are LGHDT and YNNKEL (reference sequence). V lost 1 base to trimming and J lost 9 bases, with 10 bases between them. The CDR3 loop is CASSQVGRGSPLHF. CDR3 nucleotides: TGTGCCAGCAGCCAAGTCGGCAGGGGTTCACCCCTCCACTTT.

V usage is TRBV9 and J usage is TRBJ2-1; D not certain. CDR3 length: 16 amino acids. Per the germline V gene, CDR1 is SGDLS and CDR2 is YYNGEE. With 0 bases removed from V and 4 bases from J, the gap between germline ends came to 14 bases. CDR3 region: CASSVGVTNRYNEQFF. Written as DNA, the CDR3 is TGTGCCAGCAGCGTAGGAGTTACCAACAGATACAATGAGCAGTTCTTC.

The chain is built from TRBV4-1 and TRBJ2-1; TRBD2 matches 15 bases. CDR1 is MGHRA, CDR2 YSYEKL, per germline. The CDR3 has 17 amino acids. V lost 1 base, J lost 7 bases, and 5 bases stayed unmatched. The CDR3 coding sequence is TGCGCCAGCAGCCAAGCTTCCGGGACTAGCGGGAGGAATGAGCAGTTCTTC. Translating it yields CASSQASGTSGRNEQFF.

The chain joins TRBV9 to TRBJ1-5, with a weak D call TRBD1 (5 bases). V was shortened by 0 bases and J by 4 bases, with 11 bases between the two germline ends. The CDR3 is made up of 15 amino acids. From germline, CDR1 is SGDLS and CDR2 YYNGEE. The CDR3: CASSVDSRVNQPQHF. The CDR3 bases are TGTGCCAGCAGCGTAGACTCCAGGGTAAATCAGCCCCAGCATTTT.

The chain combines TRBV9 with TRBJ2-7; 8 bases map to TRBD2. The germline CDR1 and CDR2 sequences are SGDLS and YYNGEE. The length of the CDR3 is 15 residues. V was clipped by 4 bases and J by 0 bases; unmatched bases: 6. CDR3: CASSPSGSPSYEQYF. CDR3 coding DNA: TGTGCCAGCAGCCCCAGCGGGAGCCCCTCCTACGAGCAGTACTTC.

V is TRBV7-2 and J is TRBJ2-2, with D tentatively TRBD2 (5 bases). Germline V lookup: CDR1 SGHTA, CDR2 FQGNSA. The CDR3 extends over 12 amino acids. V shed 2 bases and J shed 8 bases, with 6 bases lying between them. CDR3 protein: CASSLWEGELFF. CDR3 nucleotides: TGTGCCAGCAGCTTATGGGAGGGGGAGCTGTTTTTT.